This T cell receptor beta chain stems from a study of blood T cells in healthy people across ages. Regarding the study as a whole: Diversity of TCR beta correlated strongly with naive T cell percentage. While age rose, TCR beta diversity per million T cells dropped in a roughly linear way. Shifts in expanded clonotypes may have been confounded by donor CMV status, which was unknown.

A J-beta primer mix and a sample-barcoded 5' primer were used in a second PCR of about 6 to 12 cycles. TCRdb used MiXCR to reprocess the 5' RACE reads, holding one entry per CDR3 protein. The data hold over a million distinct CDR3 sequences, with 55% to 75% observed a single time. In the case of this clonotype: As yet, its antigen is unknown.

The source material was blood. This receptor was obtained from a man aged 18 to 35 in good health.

CDR3 sequence (DNA): TGCGCCAGCAGCTTGGACAGGAGCCTAAACAATGAGCAGTTCTTC. Translating it yields CASSLDRSLNNEQFF. The V gene is TRBV5-1, the J gene TRBJ2-1; the D gene is possibly TRBD1 (5 bases). Per germline, CDR1 SGHRS and CDR2 YFSETQ. The CDR3 has 15 residues. The V and J ends lost 0 bases and 5 bases respectively, with 12 bases between them. The full variable domain, rest sourced from reference TRBV5-1 and TRBJ2-1, is KAGVTQTPRYLIKTRGQQVTLSCSPISGHRSVSWYQQTPGQGLQFLFEYFSETQRNKGNFPGRFSGRQFSNSRSEMNVSTLELGDSALYLCASSLDRSLNNEQFFGPGTRLTVL.